The 22 T cell receptor beta chains presented below share a single source sample, sequenced in a study of blood T cell repertoires in COVID-19. The repertoire was sequenced with immunoSEQ multiplex PCR; TCRdb's copy has only in-frame clones and lacks some. The sample consists of about 92,000 clones, around three quarters of them appearing once. Sequences were obtained from peripheral blood. Receptors originate from a woman in her 70s with acute or convalescent COVID-19.

The J gene is TRBJ1-5, the V gene TRBV2, with 8 bases lining up with TRBD1. Per germline, CDR1 SNHLY and CDR2 FYNNEI. The V and J ends lost 6 bases and 5 bases, in that order; junction bases with no gene match: 6. The CDR3 length is 14 residues. The DNA for the CDR3 is TGTGCCAGCAGCCGGACAGGGCACGATCAGCCCCAGCATTTT. Its translation is CASSRTGHDQPQHF.

The rearrangement joins TRBV3-1 (or the pseudogene TRBV3-2) to TRBJ1-6; D perhaps matches TRBD1 (6 bases). Between the trimmed V and J ends, which lost 1 base and 7 bases, there was a span of 11 bases. The length of the CDR3 is 15 residues. Germline V CDR1 and CDR2: LGHDT, YNNKEL (reference sequence). The CDR3 region has the DNA TGTGCCAGCAGCCAAGCTGGCAGGGGCAATTCACCCCTCCACTTT. This codes for CASSQAGRGNSPLHF.

CDR3 amino acids: CASSPQRQGPGELFF. In DNA, the CDR3 is TGTGCCAGCAGCCCACAACGACAGGGTCCCGGGGAGCTGTTTTTT. The V gene is TRBV3-1 (or the pseudogene TRBV3-2), the J gene TRBJ2-2; 7 bases are a match to TRBD1. Germline lookup yields CDR1 LGHDT and CDR2 YNNKEL (reference sequence). The length of the CDR3 is 15 residues. J lost 6 bases, V lost 4 bases, and 8 bases had no gene match.

The rearrangement joins TRBV12-3 or TRBV12-4 to TRBJ2-1, with D hard to call. V lost 5 bases, J lost 4 bases, and 3 bases lay in between. The CDR3 is 11 residues long. CDR3 sequence (DNA): TGTGCCAGCAGTGAGTACAATGAGCAGTTCTTC. Translating gives CASSEYNEQFF.

The rearrangement links TRBV28 to TRBJ2-3; the D is unclear. CDR3 size: 12 residues. Germline V gives CDR1 MDHEN, CDR2 SYDVKM. V was cut by 6 bases and J by 2 bases, with 6 bases left in between. The CDR3 DNA is TGTGCCAGCAGGCGGCCCACAGATACGCAGTATTTT. This codes for CASRRPTDTQYF.

The CDR3 sequence is CASSFLGRGTDTQYF. The CDR3 nucleotides read TGTGCCAGCAGCTTTCTCGGGAGGGGGACAGATACGCAGTATTTT. The V and J genes are TRBV7-2 and TRBJ2-3; 8 bases agree with TRBD2. This CDR3 has 15 residues. J gave up 3 bases and V 3 bases, and 5 bases lay outside the gene matches. CDR1 and CDR2 from the germline V gene are SGHTA and FQGNSA.

The J gene is TRBJ2-3, the V gene TRBV11-2; 7 positions agree with TRBD2. The V gene's germline CDR1 is SGHAT and CDR2 FQNNGV. Trimming took 5 bases from V and 1 from J; bases not matched to a gene: 9. This CDR3 is built from 16 residues. The CDR3 reads CASSALRRGGTDTQYF. Written as DNA, the CDR3 is TGTGCCAGCAGCGCCCTACGCCGGGGGGGCACAGATACGCAGTATTTT.

This chain uses TRBV18 with TRBJ2-7; the D gene is possibly TRBD1 (5 bases). The CDR3 spans 15 residues. Germline V gene data show CDR1 as KGHSH and CDR2 as LQKENI. V gave up 0 bases and J gave up 2 bases, with 11 bases separating them. The CDR3, as DNA: TGTGCCAGCTCACCACCCCAGGCAGGGACCTACGAGCAGTACTTC. Translating gives CASSPPQAGTYEQYF.

The CDR3 coding sequence is TGTGCCGCAGGGGACAGGATCAATTCACCCCTCCACTTT. Its protein product is CAAGDRINSPLHF. The J gene is TRBJ1-6, the V gene TRBV6-5, with 8 bases fitting TRBD1. There are 13 residues in the CDR3. The trim removed 11 bases at V and 7 bases at J, leaving 7 bases unmatched. In germline, CDR1 is MNHEY, CDR2 SVGAGI.

The chain carries TRBV5-1 and TRBJ2-3; 7 bases agree with TRBD1. J lost 2 bases, V lost 4 bases, and 7 bases had no gene match. Germline CDR1 reads SGHRS; CDR2 reads YFSETQ. This CDR3 spans 15 amino acids. The CDR3 spells CASSKAGQVTDTQYF. As DNA, the CDR3 is TGCGCCAGCAGCAAAGCCGGACAGGTCACAGATACGCAGTATTTT.

The chain joins TRBV28 to TRBJ2-3; 8 positions agree with TRBD1. J was trimmed by 7 bases and V by 7 bases; bases with no gene match: 13. This CDR3 has 15 residues. Germline V gene data show CDR1 as MDHEN and CDR2 as SYDVKM. This chain's CDR3 is CASTPGGVPRNTQYF. The DNA for the CDR3 is TGTGCCAGCACCCCAGGGGGCGTCCCCCGGAATACGCAGTATTTT. The variable domain in full, completed from reference TRBV28 and TRBJ2-3, reads DVKVTQSSRYLVKRTGEKVFLECVQDMDHENMFWYRQDPGLGLRLIYFSYDVKMKEKGDIPEGYSVSREKKERFSLILESASTNQTSMYLCASTPGGVPRNTQYFGPGTRLTVL.

J is TRBJ2-1 and V is TRBV3-1 (or the pseudogene TRBV3-2), with TRBD2 identical over 7 bases. The V gene's germline CDR1 is LGHDT and CDR2 YNNKEL (reference sequence). With 1 base clipped from V and 8 bases from J, the junction kept 11 bases outside the gene matches. This CDR3 spans 16 amino acids. The CDR3 protein is CASSQAVTGGADEQFF. The CDR3 DNA is TGTGCCAGCAGCCAAGCTGTAACGGGAGGCGCGGATGAGCAGTTCTTC.

The rearrangement uses TRBV7-9 and TRBJ2-1; 8 bases fit TRBD1. The germline V gene has CDR1 SEHNR and CDR2 FQNEAQ (reference sequence). The CDR3 consists of 14 residues. The V gene end was trimmed by 5 bases and the J gene end by 1 base; junction bases not matched to a gene: 1. The CDR3 loop is CASSRDRSYNEQFF. CDR3 DNA: TGTGCCAGCAGCCGGGACAGGTCCTACAATGAGCAGTTCTTC.

This clone showed up just a few times. The chain joins TRBV9 to TRBJ1-2; D gene unclear. Trimming stripped 3 bases from V and 8 bases from J, with 14 bases between. The CDR3 totals 13 residues. Germline V gene sequence: CDR1 SGDLS, CDR2 YYNGEE. The CDR3 is CASSGTGASGYTF. CDR3 coding DNA: TGTGCCAGCAGCGGAACGGGCGCTAGCGGCTACACCTTC.

This sequence joins TRBV12-3 or TRBV12-4 and TRBJ2-1, with D tentatively TRBD1 (6 bases). The ends were cut back, 3 bases at V and 8 bases at J, with 8 bases in the middle. The CDR3 runs 12 residues. The chain's CDR3 is CASSLAGDEQFF. For the CDR3, the DNA is TGTGCCAGCAGTTTGGCAGGGGATGAGCAGTTCTTC.

The V call is TRBV7-9, the J call TRBJ1-6; TRBD1 matches at 9 bases. Germline V gene data show CDR1 as SEHNR and CDR2 as FQNEAQ (reference sequence). The CDR3 is 16 residues long. J was trimmed by 14 bases and V by 1 base; bases with no gene match: 12. CDR3 sequence: CASSLGSGQGIRTLHF. The CDR3 DNA is TGTGCCAGCAGCTTAGGCTCGGGACAGGGCATTAGGACCCTCCACTTT. Filled out from reference TRBV7-9 and TRBJ1-6, the complete variable domain reads DTGVSQNPRHKITKRGQNVTFRCDPISEHNRLYWYRQTLGQGPEFLTYFQNEAQLEKSRLLSDRFSAERPKGSFSTLEIQRTEQGDSAMYLCASSLGSGQGIRTLHFGNGTRLTVT.

This rearrangement joins TRBV7-8 to TRBJ1-2; 8 positions match TRBD1. Germline assignment: CDR1 SGHVS and CDR2 FQNEAQ. Trimming took 5 bases from V and 8 from J; bases not matched to a gene: 13. The CDR3 totals 15 residues. The CDR3 sequence: CASSPRTGTRGGYTF. The CDR3 DNA reads as TGTGCCAGCAGCCCGAGGACAGGGACAAGGGGCGGCTACACCTTC. Drawing the rest from reference TRBV7-8 and TRBJ1-2, the complete variable domain is GAGVSQSPRYKVAKRGQDVALRCDPISGHVSLFWYQQALGQGPEFLTYFQNEAQLDKSGLPSDRFFAERPEGSVSTLKIQRTQQEDSAVYLCASSPRTGTRGGYTFGSGTRLTVV.

The J gene is TRBJ1-1, the V gene TRBV7-9; D not resolved. The CDR3 length is 12 residues. V was trimmed by 3 bases and J by 4 bases, leaving 6 bases between them. Germline values: CDR1 SEHNR, CDR2 FQNEAQ (reference sequence). CDR3 loop: CASSFSGTEAFF. CDR3 bases: TGTGCCAGCAGCTTTTCGGGCACTGAAGCTTTCTTT.

The chain is built from TRBV10-3 and TRBJ2-2, with 7 bases that match TRBD1. The germline CDR1 and CDR2 sequences are ENHRY and SYGVKD. CDR3 length: 16 amino acids. Losses at the gene ends were 2 bases for V and 1 base for J; bases not matched to a gene: 4. The chain's CDR3 is CAISEPGTVNTGELFF. The CDR3 DNA is TGTGCCATCAGTGAGCCGGGGACAGTGAACACCGGGGAGCTGTTTTTT.

In DNA form, the CDR3 reads TGCGCCAGCAGCTCCGGGACTAGCGGTACCTACGAGCAGTACTTC. Encoded protein: CASSSGTSGTYEQYF. V usage is TRBV5-1 and J usage is TRBJ2-7; 11 bases are a match to TRBD2. The V segment lost 3 bases and the J segment 2 bases; nucleotides outside the gene matches: 4. This CDR3 is 15 amino acids long. Germline CDR1 is SGHRS and CDR2 is YFSETQ.

This chain connects TRBV18 to TRBJ1-1; TRBD1 is a possible D gene (6 bases). Germline V gives CDR1 KGHSH, CDR2 LQKENI. The V end was cut by 3 bases, the J end by 4 bases, with 12 bases between. This CDR3 spans 14 amino acids. CDR3 DNA sequence: TGTGCCAGCTCACCCAAGGGGGGGAGCACTGAAGCTTTCTTT. Protein product: CASSPKGGSTEAFF.

This chain connects TRBV19 to TRBJ2-1; TRBD2 aligns across 10 bases. The CDR3 is 17 amino acids. CDR1 is LNHDA, CDR2 SQIVND, per germline (reference sequence). V lost 1 base to trimming and J lost 6 bases; unmatched junction nucleotides: 9. The CDR3 spells CASSIGALAGVLNEQFF. CDR3 nucleotide sequence: TGTGCCAGTAGTATAGGGGCCCTAGCGGGGGTGCTCAATGAGCAGTTCTTC.